These 25 T cell receptor beta chains originate from one sample sequenced in a study of spatial heterogeneity in lung cancer. Via MiXCR, TCRdb re-called the 5' RACE reads, giving one row per CDR3 protein. The sample has just under 95,000 distinct CDR3 sequences; 9.5% to 15% are singletons. Time point reported: sample taken at primary tumor resection. The source was PBMCs, collected at surgery. The receptors were sampled from a male donor with early-stage non-small cell lung cancer.

V and J are TRBV4-1 and TRBJ2-5; D is ambiguous. Trimming pared 0 bases from V and 0 bases from J, leaving 5 bases between. The CDR3 extends over 14 amino acids. Germline V CDR1 and CDR2: MGHRA, YSYEKL. The CDR3 reads CASSQDGNQETQYF. DNA of the CDR3: TGCGCCAGCAGCCAAGATGGCAACCAAGAGACCCAGTACTTC.

This clonotype was picked up a small number of times. The V call is TRBV6-5, the J call TRBJ1-6, with no clear D. Germline V CDR1 and CDR2: MNHEY, SVGAGI. The CDR3 loop spans 13 amino acids. Deletions cut 6 bases from V and 8 bases from J, with 11 bases between. The chain's CDR3 is CASSPGSYSPLHF. The DNA of the CDR3 is TGTGCCAGCAGCCCGGGATCCTATTCACCCCTCCACTTT.

In this sample, this clonotype turned up a few times. The V and J genes are TRBV6-2 or TRBV6-3 and TRBJ1-1, with D unresolved. Germline CDR1 and CDR2: MNHEY and SVGEGT. V lost 4 bases and J lost 4, with 4 bases in between. The CDR3 contains 11 residues. CDR3 nucleotides: TGTGCCAGCAGTTTCCCCACTGAAGCTTTCTTT. It yields the protein CASSFPTEAFF.

V and J are TRBV6-5 and TRBJ2-7; unclear D gene. V shed 3 bases and J shed 0 bases, with 12 bases lying between them. The CDR3 has 15 residues. Germline V gives CDR1 MNHEY, CDR2 SVGAGI. CDR3 sequence: CASSYRYPDSYEQYF. CDR3 nucleotides: TGTGCCAGCAGTTATCGGTATCCCGACTCCTACGAGCAGTACTTC.

The chain combines TRBV9 with TRBJ2-5; D is unclear. The CDR3 spans 13 residues. V was trimmed by 2 bases and J by 1 base, leaving 6 bases between them. The germline CDR1 and CDR2 sequences are SGDLS and YYNGEE. The CDR3 DNA reads as TGTGCCAGCAGCGTCAGCAGCCAAGAGACCCAGTACTTC. Protein: CASSVSSQETQYF.

This clonotype was found a few times. The DNA for the CDR3 is TGTGCCAGCAGCTTGGGTTGGTCCCATCAGCAGTTCTTC. Amino acids: CASSLGWSHQQFF. The chain employs TRBV5-5 and TRBJ2-1, with D unclear. The CDR3 is made up of 13 amino acids. With 0 bases removed from V and 11 bases from J, the gap between germline ends came to 12 bases. The germline CDR1 and CDR2 sequences are SGHKS and YYEKEE (reference sequence).

The chain carries TRBV12-3 or TRBV12-4 and TRBJ2-3; 9 bases fit TRBD1. This CDR3 comprises 16 residues. Losses at the gene ends were 7 bases for V and 2 bases for J; bases not matched to a gene: 10. For the CDR3, the DNA is TGTGCCAGCATCTCCGGGACAGGGATCAACACAGATACGCAGTATTTT. The encoded protein is CASISGTGINTDTQYF.

The CDR3 DNA reads as TGTGCCACCAGCAGAGTGGGGGTTTCGCAGTACTTC. Its protein product is CATSRVGVSQYF. The rearrangement uses TRBV15 and TRBJ2-5; D could derive from TRBD1 or TRBD2 (5 bases each). V was trimmed by 1 base and J by 11 bases, leaving 11 bases between them. In germline, CDR1 is LNHNV, CDR2 YYDKDF (reference sequence). The CDR3 loop spans 12 amino acids. Looking up the rest from reference TRBV15 and TRBJ2-5 gives the full variable domain: DAMVIQNPRYQVTQFGKPVTLSCSQTLNHNVMYWYQQKSSQAPKLLFHYYDKDFNNEADTPDNFQSRRPNTSFCFLDIRSPGLGDTAMYLCATSRVGVSQYFGPGTRLLVL.

The chain carries TRBV7-2 and TRBJ2-1; tentative D call: TRBD2 (5 bases). The CDR3 runs to 14 residues. V gave up 6 bases and J gave up 3 bases, with 12 bases separating them. Per germline, CDR1 SGHTA and CDR2 FQGNSA. The DNA of the CDR3 is TGTGCCAGCAGTCGCTCAGGAGGCTACAATGAGCAGTTCTTC. As protein: CASSRSGGYNEQFF.

Ten or more counts support this clonotype. The chain has TRBV4-1 and TRBJ2-5; 9 bases are shared with TRBD2. This CDR3 spans 16 amino acids. V was clipped by 3 bases and J by 5 bases; unmatched bases: 10. The germline gives CDR1 MGHRA, CDR2 YSYEKL. The CDR3 sequence is CASSQTKNSGGETQYF. The DNA for the CDR3 is TGCGCCAGCAGCCAGACAAAGAATAGCGGGGGCGAGACCCAGTACTTC.

This clonotype showed up just a few times. The rearrangement uses TRBV20-1 and TRBJ1-6; TRBD1 aligns across 8 bases. Germline values: CDR1 DFQATT, CDR2 SNEGSKA (reference sequence). This CDR3 spans 14 amino acids. The J segment lost 9 bases and the V segment lost 2 bases, leaving 6 bases of the junction unmatched. The CDR3 reads CSARQGAVSSPLHF. The CDR3 DNA reads as TGCAGTGCTAGACAGGGGGCGGTTAGTTCACCCCTCCACTTT.

The chain joins TRBV2 to TRBJ2-7; 8 nucleotides line up with TRBD1. Germline CDR1 is SNHLY and CDR2 is FYNNEI. There are 14 residues in the CDR3. The V and J ends lost 5 bases and 3 bases, in that order; junction bases with no gene match: 6. The CDR3 DNA reads as TGTGCCAGCAGTAGGGGACAGGAGATCTACGAGCAGTACTTC. This sequence encodes CASSRGQEIYEQYF.

The chain links TRBV20-1 to TRBJ1-6, with D unclear. This CDR3 spans 14 amino acids. V was pared by 3 bases and J by 5 bases, with 11 bases between. Germline assignment: CDR1 DFQATT and CDR2 SNEGSKA (reference sequence). The chain's CDR3 is CSASIGTNNSPLHF. The CDR3 DNA reads TGCAGTGCTAGTATCGGTACCAATAATTCACCCCTCCACTTT.

The chain employs TRBV5-4 and TRBJ2-1; tentative D call: TRBD2 (5 bases). CDR3 size: 14 residues. Trimming took off 1 base at V and 6 bases at J, with 11 bases between the two ends. Germline lookup yields CDR1 SGHNT and CDR2 YYREEE (reference sequence). The CDR3 bases are TGTGCCAGCAGCTTGTTTGGAGGACTCAATGAGCAGTTCTTC. This sequence encodes CASSLFGGLNEQFF.

This clonotype was counted between two and nine times. The V and J genes are TRBV6-1 and TRBJ2-5; D perhaps matches TRBD1 (5 bases). V was clipped by 8 bases and J by 6 bases, with 16 bases between them. The CDR3 runs 13 residues. The V gene's germline CDR1 is MNHNS and CDR2 SASEGT. The CDR3 DNA follows: TGTGCCAGCTTCGACCAGGGAACTAAGACCCAGTACTTC. It translates to CASFDQGTKTQYF.

The chain employs TRBV6-2 or TRBV6-3 and TRBJ2-1, with 9 nucleotides matching TRBD2. Unmatched junction bases numbered 15, after V lost 2 bases and J lost 7 bases. This CDR3 contains 18 residues. Looked up from germline, CDR1 is MNHEY and CDR2 is SVGEGT. CDR3 sequence: CASSYGASGTTARNEQFF. CDR3 coding DNA: TGTGCCAGCAGTTACGGGGCTAGCGGGACAACGGCCCGTAATGAGCAGTTCTTC.

The chain couples TRBV7-9 to TRBJ2-7; 8 positions agree with TRBD2. Germline trimming cut 4 bases from V and 0 bases from J; bases unmatched to any gene: 8. The CDR3 consists of 16 residues. Germline assignment: CDR1 SEHNR and CDR2 FQNEAQ (reference sequence). The CDR3 protein is CASSSWGSGSSYEQYF. CDR3 DNA sequence: TGTGCCAGCAGCTCCTGGGGGAGCGGGAGCTCCTACGAGCAGTACTTC. The full variable domain, rest sourced from reference TRBV7-9 and TRBJ2-7, is DTGVSQNPRHKITKRGQNVTFRCDPISEHNRLYWYRQTLGQGPEFLTYFQNEAQLEKSRLLSDRFSAERPKGSFSTLEIQRTEQGDSAMYLCASSSWGSGSSYEQYFGPGTRLTVT.

This clonotype was detected a few times. The chain has TRBV10-3 and TRBJ1-5; 8 bases are a match to TRBD1. The length of the CDR3 is 14 residues. The trim removed 4 bases at V and 5 bases at J, leaving 4 bases unmatched. Germline CDR1 and CDR2: ENHRY and SYGVKD. The CDR3 is CAISGSTGDQPQHF. The CDR3 coding sequence is TGTGCCATCAGTGGTTCGACAGGGGATCAGCCCCAGCATTTT.

The CDR3 loop reads CAWSVAGAKEKLFF. The CDR3 coding sequence is TGTGCCTGGAGTGTAGCAGGGGCCAAGGAAAAACTGTTTTTT. This chain links TRBV30 with TRBJ1-4; the D gene is possibly TRBD1 (6 bases). The germline V gene encodes CDR1 GTSNPN and CDR2 SVGIG (reference sequence). This CDR3 is built from 14 residues. Trimming left V 0 bases short and J 8 bases short, with 13 bases between.

The chain joins TRBV20-1 to TRBJ1-6; TRBD1 aligns across 8 bases. The V segment lost 3 bases and the J segment 7 bases; nucleotides outside the gene matches: 5. Germline V gives CDR1 DFQATT, CDR2 SNEGSKA (reference sequence). This CDR3 is 14 amino acids long. The DNA of the CDR3 is TGCAGTGCTAGTCTTCAGGGGGCGAATTCACCCCTCCACTTT. Translating it yields CSASLQGANSPLHF.

This clonotype showed up many times. V usage is TRBV27 and J usage is TRBJ2-2, with D unresolved. The CDR3 sequence is 13 residues long. Trimming stripped 0 bases from V and 7 bases from J, with 6 bases between. Germline V gene sequence: CDR1 MNHEY, CDR2 SMNVEV (reference sequence). CDR3 bases: TGTGCCAGCAGTTTATCGGGCAGCGGGGAGCTGTTTTTT. Protein product: CASSLSGSGELFF.

This clonotype was counted a few times. The rearrangement links TRBV6-2 or TRBV6-3 to TRBJ1-6; 8 bases map to TRBD1. The CDR3 has 14 amino acids. Germline V gene sequence: CDR1 MNHEY, CDR2 SVGEGT. The V gene end was trimmed by 7 bases and the J gene end by 7 bases; junction bases not matched to a gene: 6. CDR3 DNA sequence: TGTGCCAGCAACAACCGGGACAGGAATTCACCCCTCCACTTT. Protein sequence: CASNNRDRNSPLHF.

The chain carries TRBV27 and TRBJ2-3; D uncertain. The V and J ends lost 4 bases and 11 bases respectively, with 13 bases between them. Looked up from germline, CDR1 is MNHEY and CDR2 is SMNVEV (reference sequence). The CDR3 is 12 amino acids. The CDR3 loop is CASSSREEWQYF. In DNA, the CDR3 is TGTGCCAGCAGTTCCCGTGAGGAATGGCAGTATTTT.

This clonotype was observed a few times. V gene TRBV20-1 combines with J gene TRBJ1-2, with TRBD1 matching over 11 bases. This CDR3 region has 12 residues. Germline CDR1 DFQATT, CDR2 SNEGSKA (reference sequence). After removal of 3 bases from V and 8 bases from J, the junction contained 2 bases not matched to a gene. CDR3 nucleotides: TGCAGTGCTAGGGACAGGGGGCGCGGCTACACCTTC. Translation gives CSARDRGRGYTF.

This clonotype was recorded at least ten times. The chain recombines TRBV28 with TRBJ2-5; TRBD1 matches at 11 bases. The germline V gene encodes CDR1 MDHEN and CDR2 SYDVKM. CDR3 size: 15 residues. V was pared by 6 bases and J by 0 bases, with 3 bases of the junction left unmatched. As DNA, the CDR3 is TGTGCCAGCAGCCAGGACAGGGGGCACCAAGAGACCCAGTACTTC. Protein: CASSQDRGHQETQYF. The complete variable domain, with remaining parts taken from reference TRBV28 and TRBJ2-5, reads DVKVTQSSRYLVKRTGEKVFLECVQDMDHENMFWYRQDPGLGLRLIYFSYDVKMKEKGDIPEGYSVSREKKERFSLILESASTNQTSMYLCASSQDRGHQETQYFGPGTRLLVL.